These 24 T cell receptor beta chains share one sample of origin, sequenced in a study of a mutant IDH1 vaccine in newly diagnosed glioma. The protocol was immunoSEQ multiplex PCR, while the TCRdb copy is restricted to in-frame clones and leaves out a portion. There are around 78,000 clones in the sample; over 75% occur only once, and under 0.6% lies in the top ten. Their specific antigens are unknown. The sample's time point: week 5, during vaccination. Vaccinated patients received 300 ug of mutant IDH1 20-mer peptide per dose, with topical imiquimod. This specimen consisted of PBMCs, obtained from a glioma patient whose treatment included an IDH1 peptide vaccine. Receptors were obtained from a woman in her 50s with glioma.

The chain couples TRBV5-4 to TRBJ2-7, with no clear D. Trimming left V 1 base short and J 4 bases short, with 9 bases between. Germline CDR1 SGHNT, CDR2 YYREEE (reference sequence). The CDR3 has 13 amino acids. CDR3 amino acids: CASSLRFSYEQYF. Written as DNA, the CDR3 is TGTGCCAGCAGCTTGCGGTTTTCTTACGAGCAGTACTTC.

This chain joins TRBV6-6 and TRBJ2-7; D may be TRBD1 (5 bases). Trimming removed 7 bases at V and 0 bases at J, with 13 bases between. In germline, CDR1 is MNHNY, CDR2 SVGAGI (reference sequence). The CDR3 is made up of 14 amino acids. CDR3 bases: TGTGCCAGCATCTCCCCGACAGTCTCCTACGAGCAGTACTTC. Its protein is CASISPTVSYEQYF.

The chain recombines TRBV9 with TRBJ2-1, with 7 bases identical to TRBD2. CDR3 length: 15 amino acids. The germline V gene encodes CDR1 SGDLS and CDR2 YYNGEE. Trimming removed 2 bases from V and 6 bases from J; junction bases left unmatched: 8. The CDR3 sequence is CASSVSMTSSNEQFF. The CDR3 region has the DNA TGTGCCAGCAGCGTCTCAATGACTAGCAGCAATGAGCAGTTCTTC.

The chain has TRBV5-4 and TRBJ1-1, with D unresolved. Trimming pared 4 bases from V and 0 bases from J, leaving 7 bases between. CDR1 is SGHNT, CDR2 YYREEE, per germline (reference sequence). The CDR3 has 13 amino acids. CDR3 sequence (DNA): TGTGCCAGCAGCACGGGCCTGAACACTGAAGCTTTCTTT. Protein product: CASSTGLNTEAFF.

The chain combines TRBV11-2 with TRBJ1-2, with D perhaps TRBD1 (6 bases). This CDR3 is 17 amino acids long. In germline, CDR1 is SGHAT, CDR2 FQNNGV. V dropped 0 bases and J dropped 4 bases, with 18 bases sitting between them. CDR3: CASSLDLMGGRAYGYTF. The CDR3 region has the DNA TGTGCCAGCAGCTTAGATCTAATGGGGGGGCGCGCCTATGGCTACACCTTC.

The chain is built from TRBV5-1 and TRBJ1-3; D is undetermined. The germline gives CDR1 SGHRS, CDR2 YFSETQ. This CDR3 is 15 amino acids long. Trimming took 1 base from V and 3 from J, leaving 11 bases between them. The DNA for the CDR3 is TGCGCCAGCAGCTTGCCTGCAGTAGGTGGAAACACCATATATTTT. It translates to CASSLPAVGGNTIYF.

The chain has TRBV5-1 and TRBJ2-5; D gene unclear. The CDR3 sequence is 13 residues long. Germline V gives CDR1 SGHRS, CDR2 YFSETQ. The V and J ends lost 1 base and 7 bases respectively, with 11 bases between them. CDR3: CASSLLDSATQYF. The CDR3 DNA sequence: TGCGCCAGCAGCTTGCTCGACTCCGCGACCCAGTACTTC.

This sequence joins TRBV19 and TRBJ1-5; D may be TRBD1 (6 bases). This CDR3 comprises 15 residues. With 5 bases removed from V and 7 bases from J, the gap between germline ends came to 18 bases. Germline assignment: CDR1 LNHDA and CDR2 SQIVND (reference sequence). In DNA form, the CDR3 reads TGTGCCAGTAGTGACCCAGGGGCCTCTTTACAGCCCCAGCATTTT. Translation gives CASSDPGASLQPQHF. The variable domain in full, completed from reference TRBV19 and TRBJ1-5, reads DGGITQSPKYLFRKEGQNVTLSCEQNLNHDAMYWYRQDPGQGLRLIYYSQIVNDFQKGDIAEGYSVSREKKESFPLTVTSAQKNPTAFYLCASSDPGASLQPQHFGDGTRLSIL.

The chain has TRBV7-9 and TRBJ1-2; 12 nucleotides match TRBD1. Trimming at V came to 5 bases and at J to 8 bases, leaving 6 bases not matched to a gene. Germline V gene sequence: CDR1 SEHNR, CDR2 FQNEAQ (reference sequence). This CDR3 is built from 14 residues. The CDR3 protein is CASSPGQGAEGYTF. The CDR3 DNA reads TGTGCCAGCAGCCCGGGACAGGGGGCAGAGGGCTACACCTTC.

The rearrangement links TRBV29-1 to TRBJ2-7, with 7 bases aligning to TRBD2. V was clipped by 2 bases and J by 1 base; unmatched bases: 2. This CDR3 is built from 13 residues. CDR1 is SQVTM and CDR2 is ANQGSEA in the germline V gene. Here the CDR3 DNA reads TGCAGCGTTGAAACTAGCGCGTCCTACGAGCAGTACTTC. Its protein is CSVETSASYEQYF.

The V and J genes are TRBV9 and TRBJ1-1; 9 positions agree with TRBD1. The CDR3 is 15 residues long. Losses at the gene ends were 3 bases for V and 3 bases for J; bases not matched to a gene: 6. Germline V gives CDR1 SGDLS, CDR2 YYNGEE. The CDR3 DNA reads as TGTGCCAGCAGCGACACCCGGGACAGGGACACTGAAGCTTTCTTT. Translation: CASSDTRDRDTEAFF.

The CDR3 sequence: CASAPSSYNEQFF. The CDR3 coding sequence is TGTGCCAGCGCCCCCAGCTCCTACAATGAGCAGTTCTTC. The gene calls are TRBV18 and TRBJ2-1; D not certain. CDR3 length equals 13 residues. Trimming shortened V by 8 bases and J by 0 bases, and 8 bases separated the two germline ends. Germline assignment: CDR1 KGHSH and CDR2 LQKENI.

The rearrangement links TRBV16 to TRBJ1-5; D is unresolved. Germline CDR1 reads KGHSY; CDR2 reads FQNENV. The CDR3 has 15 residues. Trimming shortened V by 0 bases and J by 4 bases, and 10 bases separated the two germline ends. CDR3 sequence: CASSQSGQANQPQHF. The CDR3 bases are TGTGCCAGCAGCCAATCCGGGCAGGCTAATCAGCCCCAGCATTTT. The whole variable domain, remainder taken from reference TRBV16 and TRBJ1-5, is GEEVAQTPKHLVRGEGQKAKLYCAPIKGHSYVFWYQQVLKNEFKFLISFQNENVFDETGMPKERFSAKCLPNSPCSLEIQATKLEDSAVYFCASSQSGQANQPQHFGDGTRLSIL.

CDR3 loop: CASSEVAAGANVLTF. In DNA form, the CDR3 reads TGTGCCAGCAGTGAAGTGGCCGCTGGGGCCAACGTCCTGACTTTC. The V and J genes are TRBV2 and TRBJ2-6; no firm D call. The V gene's germline CDR1 is SNHLY and CDR2 FYNNEI. The CDR3 has 15 residues. Trimming cost V 1 base and J 2 bases, with 6 bases left between them.

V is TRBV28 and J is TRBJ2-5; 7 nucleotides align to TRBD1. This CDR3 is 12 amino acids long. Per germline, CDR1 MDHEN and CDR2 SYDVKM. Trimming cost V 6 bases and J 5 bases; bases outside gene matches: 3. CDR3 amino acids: CASRSTGETQYF. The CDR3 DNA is TGTGCCAGCAGGTCGACAGGGGAGACCCAGTACTTC.

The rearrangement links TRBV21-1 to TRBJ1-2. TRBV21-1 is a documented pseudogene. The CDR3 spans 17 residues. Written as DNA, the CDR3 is TGTGCCAGCAGCTTATCAGGGACTGCTGGAGCTAACTATGGCTACACCTTC. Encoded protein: CASSLSGTAGANYGYTF.

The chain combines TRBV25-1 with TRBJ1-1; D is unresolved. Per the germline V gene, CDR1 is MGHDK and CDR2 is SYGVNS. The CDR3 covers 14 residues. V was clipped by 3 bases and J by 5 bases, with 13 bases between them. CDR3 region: CASSDLGIGTEAFF. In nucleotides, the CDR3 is TGTGCCAGCAGTGATTTAGGGATTGGGACTGAAGCTTTCTTT.

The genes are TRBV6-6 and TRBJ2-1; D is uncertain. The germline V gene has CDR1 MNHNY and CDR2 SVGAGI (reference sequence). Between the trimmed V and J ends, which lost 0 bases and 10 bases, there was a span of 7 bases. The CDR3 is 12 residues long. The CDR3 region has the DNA TGTGCCAGCAGTTACTCGGCGAGAGAGCAGTTCTTC. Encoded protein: CASSYSAREQFF.

The CDR3 reads CASSLTGDRGPNEKLFF. The CDR3 nucleotides read TGTGCCAGCAGCTTAACCGGGGACAGGGGGCCTAATGAAAAACTGTTTTTT. The V call is TRBV7-3, the J call TRBJ1-4, with TRBD1 matching over 12 bases. The CDR3 spans 17 residues. The J segment lost 3 bases and the V segment lost 0 bases, leaving 2 bases of the junction unmatched. Germline-derived CDR1 and CDR2 are SGHTA and FQGTGA.

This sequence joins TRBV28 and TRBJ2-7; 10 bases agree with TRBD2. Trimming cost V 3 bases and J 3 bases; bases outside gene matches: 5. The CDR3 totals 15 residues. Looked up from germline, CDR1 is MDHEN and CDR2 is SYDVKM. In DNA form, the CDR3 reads TGTGCCAGCAGTTTCTCTAGCGGGAGTCTCTACGAGCAGTACTTC. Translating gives CASSFSSGSLYEQYF.

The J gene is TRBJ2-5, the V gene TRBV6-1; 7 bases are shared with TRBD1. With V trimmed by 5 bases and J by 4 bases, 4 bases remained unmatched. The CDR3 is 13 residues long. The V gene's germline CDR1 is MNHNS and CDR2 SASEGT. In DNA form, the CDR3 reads TGTGCCAGCAGTTGGTCAGGGGGAGAGACCCAGTACTTC. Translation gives CASSWSGGETQYF.

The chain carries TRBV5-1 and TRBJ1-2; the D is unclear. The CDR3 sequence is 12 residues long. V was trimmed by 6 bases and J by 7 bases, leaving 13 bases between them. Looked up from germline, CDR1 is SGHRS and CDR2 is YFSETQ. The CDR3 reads CASTTAQGGYTF. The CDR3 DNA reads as TGCGCCAGCACGACGGCCCAAGGTGGCTACACCTTC.

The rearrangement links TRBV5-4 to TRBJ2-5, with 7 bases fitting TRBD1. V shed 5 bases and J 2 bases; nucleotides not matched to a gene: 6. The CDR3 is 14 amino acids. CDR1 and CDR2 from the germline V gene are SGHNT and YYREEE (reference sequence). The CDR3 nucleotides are TGTGCCAGCAGAAGTCCAGGGGGTCAAGAGACCCAGTACTTC. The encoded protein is CASRSPGGQETQYF.

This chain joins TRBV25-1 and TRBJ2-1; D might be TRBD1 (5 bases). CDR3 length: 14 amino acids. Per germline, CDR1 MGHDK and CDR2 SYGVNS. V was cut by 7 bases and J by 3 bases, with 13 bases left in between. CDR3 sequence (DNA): TGTGCCAGCATACCCCCAACAGGCTACAATGAGCAGTTCTTC. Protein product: CASIPPTGYNEQFF.